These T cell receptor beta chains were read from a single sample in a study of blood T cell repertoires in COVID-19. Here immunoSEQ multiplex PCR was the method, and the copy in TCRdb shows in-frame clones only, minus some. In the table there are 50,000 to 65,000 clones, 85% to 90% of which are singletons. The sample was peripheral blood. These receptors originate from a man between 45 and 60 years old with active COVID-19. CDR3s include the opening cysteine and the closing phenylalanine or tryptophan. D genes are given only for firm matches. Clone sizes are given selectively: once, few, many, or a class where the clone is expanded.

cdr3_aa: CASRKGVEDTGELFF
cdr3_nt: TGTGCCAGCAGAAAAGGGGTAGAGGACACCGGGGAGCTGTTTTTT
cdr3_length: 15
clone_size: -
d_call: -
j_call: TRBJ2-2
v_call: TRBV7-8

cdr3_aa: CASSLGQFNQPQHF
cdr3_nt: TGTGCCAGCAGTTTAGGGCAGTTCAATCAGCCCCAGCATTTT
cdr3_length: 14
clone_size: -
d_call: -
j_call: TRBJ1-5
v_call: TRBV28

cdr3_aa: CASSPQTRTGFYGYTF
cdr3_nt: TGTGCCAGCAGTCCCCAAACCCGGACAGGGTTCTATGGCTACACCTTC
cdr3_length: 16
clone_size: -
d_call: TRBD1
j_call: TRBJ1-2
v_call: TRBV27

cdr3_aa: CASSSSGGATDTQYF
cdr3_nt: TGTGCCAGCAGCTCTAGCGGGGGGGCAACAGATACGCAGTATTTT
cdr3_length: 15
clone_size: -
d_call: TRBD2
j_call: TRBJ2-3
v_call: TRBV7-3

cdr3_aa: CASSPPPGLADYNEQFF
cdr3_nt: TGTGCCAGCAGCCCCCCCCCGGGACTAGCGGACTACAATGAGCAGTTCTTC
cdr3_length: 17
clone_size: -
d_call: TRBD2
j_call: TRBJ2-1
v_call: TRBV6-2/TRBV6-3

cdr3_aa: CASSLRLAGTDTQYF
cdr3_nt: TGTGCCAGCAGTTTAAGGCTAGCGGGCACAGATACGCAGTATTTT
cdr3_length: 15
clone_size: -
d_call: TRBD2
j_call: TRBJ2-3
v_call: TRBV27

cdr3_aa: CASSFSGGATNEQFF
cdr3_nt: TGCGCCAGCAGCTTTAGCGGGGGGGCTACCAATGAGCAGTTCTTC
cdr3_length: 15
clone_size: -
d_call: TRBD2
j_call: TRBJ2-1
v_call: TRBV5-1

cdr3_aa: CASSQDAVSQPQHF
cdr3_nt: TGCGCCAGCAGCCAAGATGCGGTGAGTCAGCCCCAGCATTTT
cdr3_length: 14
clone_size: few
d_call: -
j_call: TRBJ1-5
v_call: TRBV4-1

cdr3_aa: CASSQQGENTGELFF
cdr3_nt: TGTGCCAGCTCACAACAGGGCGAGAACACCGGGGAGCTGTTTTTT
cdr3_length: 15
clone_size: -
d_call: -
j_call: TRBJ2-2
v_call: TRBV18

cdr3_aa: CASSEYGGGNNEQFF
cdr3_nt: TGTGCCAGCAGTGAATACGGCGGGGGAAACAATGAGCAGTTCTTC
cdr3_length: 15
clone_size: -
d_call: TRBD2
j_call: TRBJ2-1
v_call: TRBV25-1

cdr3_aa: CASSLAVNTEAFF
cdr3_nt: TGCGCCAGCAGCTTGGCGGTAAACACTGAAGCTTTCTTT
cdr3_length: 13
clone_size: -
d_call: -
j_call: TRBJ1-1
v_call: TRBV5-1

cdr3_aa: CATRQGLDYGYTF
cdr3_nt: TGTGCCACTCGACAGGGTTTGGACTATGGCTACACCTTC
cdr3_length: 13
clone_size: -
d_call: TRBD1
j_call: TRBJ1-2
v_call: TRBV6-5

cdr3_aa: CATHEETEAFF
cdr3_nt: TGTGCCACCCATGAGGAGACTGAAGCTTTCTTT
cdr3_length: 11
clone_size: -
d_call: -
j_call: TRBJ1-1
v_call: TRBV6-5

cdr3_aa: CASSLRSGGGNTIYF
cdr3_nt: TGTGCCAGCTCTCTTCGTTCGGGGGGCGGAAACACCATATATTTT
cdr3_length: 15
clone_size: -
d_call: -
j_call: TRBJ1-3
v_call: TRBV18

cdr3_aa: CASTPETSGNNEQFF
cdr3_nt: TGTGCCAGCACCCCCGAGACTAGCGGGAACAATGAGCAGTTCTTC
cdr3_length: 15
clone_size: -
d_call: TRBD2
j_call: TRBJ2-1
v_call: TRBV6-5

cdr3_aa: CASSLPRGGAENEQFF
cdr3_nt: TGCGCCAGCAGCTTACCCCGGGGGGGGGCAGAAAATGAGCAGTTCTTC
cdr3_length: 16
clone_size: -
d_call: TRBD2
j_call: TRBJ2-1
v_call: TRBV5-1

cdr3_aa: CASKRGGKETQYF
cdr3_nt: TGTGCCAGCAAAAGAGGGGGTAAAGAGACCCAGTACTTC
cdr3_length: 13
clone_size: once
d_call: -
j_call: TRBJ2-5
v_call: TRBV28